Sequencing of this TCR beta chain was carried out in a study of T cell responses to AZD1222 COVID-19 vaccine. Turning to this clone: Its antigen is undetermined.

Second doses at about 4 or about 12 weeks were pooled. Repertoires were generated with immunoSEQ multiplex PCR, while TCRdb's copy carries only in-frame clones and drops some. The repertoire holds roughly 30,000 clones, with about four fifths as singletons. Germline CDR1 LGHDT, CDR2 YNNKEL (reference sequence). The V end was cut by 0 bases, the J end by 10 bases, with 12 bases between. The CDR3 runs to 13 residues. Study-wide results and caveats: The span of vaccine-associated CD4 TCRs extended across spike, with dominance at 160-218 and 743-854. Elevations in Spike-specific TCR breadth and depth followed administration of two AZD1222 doses. Mostly white British, mostly female donors; authors suggested clonal diversity may be underestimated.

The chain links TRBV3-1 (or the pseudogene TRBV3-2) to TRBJ1-1; maybe TRBD1 (6 bases). The input for sequencing was peripheral blood, taken 28 days after the second AZD1222 dose. This TCR derives from an adult who received the AZD1222 COVID-19 vaccine. This CDR3 reads CASSQEGGARAFF. The CDR3 nucleotides are TGTGCCAGCAGCCAAGAGGGGGGGGCGCGAGCTTTCTTT.